The present T cell receptor beta chain was sequenced within a study of blood T cell repertoires in COVID-19. Original methodology: Estimation of nucleated cell counts relied on the amplification of reference gene primers. Assay: immunoSEQ multiplex PCR; the TCRdb copy retains only in-frame clones and omits some. Clone size and the V and J calls come from that table; the DNA yielded D and trimming. The table shows 250,000 or so clones, with over 80% occurring only once. The CDR3 runs to 15 residues. Germline V gene data show CDR1 as SGHTA and CDR2 as FQGTGA. Trimming pared 1 base from V and 5 bases from J, leaving 12 bases between.

The receptor's source is a man aged 30 to 39 who had recovered from COVID-19. The sample consisted of peripheral blood. The rearrangement uses TRBV7-3 and TRBJ2-1; D uncertain. DNA of the CDR3: TGTGCCAGCAGCTTAAGAGAAGCGACCAACAATGAGCAGTTCTTC. As protein: CASSLREATNNEQFF.